The 22 T cell receptor beta chains below all came from one sample that was sequenced in a study of metastatic and nonmetastatic thyroid tumors. Using MiXCR, TCRdb reanalyzed the PCR reads. The sample includes tens of thousands of clones, approximately 15% of them seen just once. Not a single patient had been given any form of treatment at any point before undergoing thyroid surgery. Sequenced: blood. The source of these receptors is a female donor with papillary thyroid cancer or a benign thyroid nodule (not recorded which). Some clones in this sample may be carry-over from other donors' samples.

This clone was recorded many times. J is TRBJ2-2 and V is TRBV6-4; the D call may be TRBD1 or TRBD2 (6 bases each). The CDR3 length is 14 residues. CDR1 and CDR2 from the germline V gene are MRHNA and SNTAGT. V was pared by 8 bases and J by 4 bases, with 14 bases between. The CDR3 sequence: CASAVQGGTGELFF. The CDR3 DNA reads as TGTGCCAGCGCAGTACAGGGAGGCACCGGGGAGCTGTTTTTT.

This clone showed up just a few times. The chain combines TRBV6-1 with TRBJ1-5; TRBD1 might be the D (5 bases). This CDR3 comprises 14 residues. Germline values: CDR1 MNHNS, CDR2 SASEGT. Trimming stripped 7 bases from V and 6 bases from J, with 16 bases between. CDR3 nucleotides: TGTGCCAGCATTGATCCAGGGTGTAGTCAGCCCCAGCATTTT. It yields the protein CASIDPGCSQPQHF.

This clone was seen repeatedly, ten times or more. The V and J genes are TRBV19 and TRBJ1-5; TRBD1 is a possible D gene (5 bases). The CDR3 extends over 13 amino acids. Between the trimmed V and J ends, which lost 3 bases and 5 bases, there was a span of 8 bases. Germline V lookup: CDR1 LNHDA, CDR2 SQIVND (reference sequence). The CDR3 region has the DNA TGTGCCAGTAGTATGTGGGACGATCAGCCCCAGCATTTT. It codes for CASSMWDDQPQHF.

This clone was observed many times. The chain uses TRBV13 and TRBJ1-5; tentatively, D is TRBD1 (5 bases). This CDR3 is 19 amino acids long. Trimming took 5 bases from V and 2 from J, leaving 25 bases between them. Germline V gene lookup returns CDR1 PRHDT and CDR2 FYEKMQ (reference sequence). For the CDR3, the DNA is TGTGCCAGCAGCCATCGGACATTTTTTCGTGAAGTAGGCAATCAGCCCCAGCATTTT. This gives the protein CASSHRTFFREVGNQPQHF.

This clone has a count of ten or more. The chain has TRBV6-5 and TRBJ1-1; 7 nucleotides agree with TRBD1. V shed 0 bases, J shed 1 base, and the junction held 2 bases outside the gene matches. CDR3 length equals 15 residues. CDR1 and CDR2 (germline): MNHEY, SVGAGI. Written as DNA, the CDR3 is TGTGCCAGCAGTTACTCAGGGGGCACGAACACTGAAGCTTTCTTT. It codes for CASSYSGGTNTEAFF.

This clone has more than one count but fewer than ten. The V and J genes are TRBV19 and TRBJ2-7, with TRBD1 as a possible D gene (5 bases). The CDR3 sequence is 14 residues long. The V gene lost 9 bases and the J gene lost 2 bases, with 17 bases spanning the gap. Germline CDR1 reads LNHDA; CDR2 reads SQIVND (reference sequence). The CDR3 coding sequence is TGTGCCAGCAGCACCCGACAGAGACCCTACGAGCAGTACTTC. Residues: CASSTRQRPYEQYF.

This clone was counted many times. The genes are TRBV19 and TRBJ2-3, with D perhaps matching TRBD2 (5 bases). The V and J ends lost 7 bases and 2 bases respectively, with 13 bases between them. The CDR3 sequence is 14 residues long. Germline-derived CDR1 and CDR2 are LNHDA and SQIVND (reference sequence). The CDR3 DNA reads as TGTGCCAGTACCGATAAAGCGGCCACAGATACGCAGTATTTT. Protein: CASTDKAATDTQYF.

The chain recombines TRBV5-6 with TRBJ1-5; 8 bases fit TRBD1. CDR3 length: 16 residues. From germline, CDR1 is SGHDT and CDR2 YYEEEE. J lost 0 bases, V lost 1 base, and 3 bases had no gene match. The DNA for the CDR3 is TGTGCCAGCAGCTTGACAGGGGGTTTTAGCAATCAGCCCCAGCATTTT. It is translated as CASSLTGGFSNQPQHF.

The chain uses TRBV2 and TRBJ2-7; a possible D gene is TRBD1 (5 bases). The CDR3 has 14 amino acids. Germline V gene sequence: CDR1 SNHLY, CDR2 FYNNEI. Between the trimmed V and J ends, which lost 4 bases and 2 bases, there was a span of 12 bases. CDR3 loop: CASSGKGSAYEQYF. Written as DNA, the CDR3 is TGTGCCAGCAGTGGAAAGGGGTCGGCCTACGAGCAGTACTTC.

This clone was seen at least ten times. The rearrangement joins TRBV18 to TRBJ2-1; TRBD2 might be the D (6 bases). This CDR3 has 16 amino acids. Trimming shortened V by 2 bases and J by 0 bases, and 11 bases separated the two germline ends. Germline-derived CDR1 and CDR2 are KGHSH and LQKENI. CDR3 nucleotides: TGTGCCAGCTCACCAAGGAGGGGAAGCTCCTACAATGAGCAGTTCTTC. Translation: CASSPRRGSSYNEQFF.

Many counts were recorded for this clone. The chain joins TRBV11-3 to TRBJ1-4, with TRBD1 as a possible D gene (5 bases). CDR1 SGHNT and CDR2 YENEEA come from the germline V gene. This CDR3 spans 15 amino acids. Deletions cut 5 bases from V and 8 bases from J, with 18 bases between. CDR3 sequence reads: CASSPRGQMTEKLFF. The CDR3 DNA is TGTGCCAGCAGCCCACGGGGCCAGATGACCGAAAAACTGTTTTTT.

The chain is built from TRBV9 and TRBJ2-6; 7 bases are shared with TRBD2. The CDR3 spans 17 residues. With V trimmed by 4 bases and J by 0 bases, 7 bases remained unmatched. The germline V gene has CDR1 SGDLS and CDR2 YYNGEE. CDR3 nucleotide sequence: TGTGCCAGCAGCCCCTGGGGGGGTCCCTCTGGGGCCAACGTCCTGACTTTC. Translation gives CASSPWGGPSGANVLTF.

This clone was recorded at least ten times. One junction end does not reproduce the germline sequence, and a read error may be involved. The chain links TRBV10-3 to TRBJ2-7; no reliable D call. Per germline, CDR1 ENHRY and CDR2 SYGVKD. The CDR3 loop spans 13 amino acids. CDR3 region: CAISDLEVPSLSF. As DNA, the CDR3 is TGTGCCATCAGTGATTTAGAGGTTCCCTCTCTATCCTTC.

This clone was counted ten times or more. The gene calls are TRBV20-1 and TRBJ2-5, with 7 bases that match TRBD2. The CDR3 is made up of 14 amino acids. Trimming cost V 3 bases and J 5 bases; bases outside gene matches: 9. The germline gives CDR1 DFQATT, CDR2 SNEGSKA (reference sequence). The CDR3 region is CSASSGREVETQYF. DNA for the CDR3: TGCAGTGCTAGCTCCGGCCGGGAGGTCGAGACCCAGTACTTC.

The rearrangement links TRBV20-1 to TRBJ1-1; 8 bases are shared with TRBD1. V was clipped by 2 bases and J by 4 bases; unmatched bases: 3. This CDR3 is built from 13 residues. Germline assignment: CDR1 DFQATT and CDR2 SNEGSKA (reference sequence). In nucleotides, the CDR3 is TGCAGTGCTAGACAGGGGGCCGTCACTGAAGCTTTCTTT. It is translated as CSARQGAVTEAFF.

This clone was counted ten times or more. The rearrangement joins TRBV20-1 to TRBJ2-3; 8 bases align to TRBD2. CDR1 and CDR2 from the germline V gene are DFQATT and SNEGSKA (reference sequence). The CDR3 sequence is 16 residues long. The junction had 11 bases not matched to a gene; V was cut back by 4 bases and J by 2 bases. The CDR3 DNA is TGCAGTGCTATCTTTTACGCGGGAGGCGTCACAGATACGCAGTATTTT. It encodes CSAIFYAGGVTDTQYF.

This clone has at least ten counts. The chain is built from TRBV28 and TRBJ2-1, with D perhaps assigned TRBD1 or TRBD2 (5 bases each). The CDR3 length is 12 residues. Germline CDR1 is MDHEN and CDR2 is SYDVKM. Trimming stripped 7 bases from V and 6 bases from J, with 10 bases between. In DNA form, the CDR3 reads TGTGCCAGCATGAAGGGGAGCAATGAGCAGTTCTTC. Its protein is CASMKGSNEQFF.

This clone came up many times. Given a much more abundant clone one base away, this may be a read error. This chain joins TRBV12-3 or TRBV12-4 and TRBJ1-3; D unresolved. V was shortened by 6 bases and J by 0 bases, with 9 bases between the two germline ends. This CDR3 has 14 amino acids. CDR3 DNA: TGTGCCAGCAGCATGACAAACTCTGGAAACACCATATATTTT. Its translation is CASSMTNSGNTIYF.

The chain is built from TRBV20-1 and TRBJ2-3, with a possible D match to TRBD2 (6 bases). The length of the CDR3 is 15 residues. The germline V gene has CDR1 DFQATT and CDR2 SNEGSKA (reference sequence). Trimming took 6 bases from V and 0 from J, leaving 16 bases between them. CDR3 loop: CSAEDYRLSTDTQYF. The CDR3 nucleotides read TGCAGTGCAGAGGACTACCGCCTTAGCACAGATACGCAGTATTTT.

V is TRBV7-3 and J is TRBJ2-7, with D uncertain. Germline CDR1 SGHTA, CDR2 FQGTGA. The V and J ends lost 1 base and 0 bases respectively, with 10 bases between them. This CDR3 spans 15 amino acids. CDR3 nucleotides: TGTGCCAGCAGCTTAAGTAGCCTTAGCTCCTACGAGCAGTACTTC. It codes for CASSLSSLSSYEQYF.

This clone was picked up many times. The rearrangement links TRBV5-7 to TRBJ2-7; the D is unclear. Being an ORF, TRBV5-7 has a function that is uncertain. This CDR3 has 14 residues. The V and J ends lost 1 base and 0 bases respectively, with 8 bases between them. CDR3 DNA: TGTGCCAGCAGCTTGCTTTTCACCTCCTACGAGCAGTACTTC. Translating gives CASSLLFTSYEQYF.

This chain links TRBV6-1 with TRBJ2-5, with 9 positions matching TRBD1. V was clipped by 7 bases and J by 5 bases; unmatched bases: 11. The CDR3 has 15 amino acids. The germline V gene has CDR1 MNHNS and CDR2 SASEGT. The CDR3 region is CASIDRGDFPETQYF. The DNA of the CDR3 is TGTGCCAGCATTGACAGGGGGGACTTCCCCGAGACCCAGTACTTC.